These 5 T cell receptor beta chains originate from one sample sequenced in a study of T cells after yellow fever vaccination. TCRdb used MiXCR to reprocess the 5' RACE reads, holding one entry per CDR3 protein. This sample has some 290,000 distinct CDR3 sequences, with about 10% found just once. The source was CD4+ T cells sorted from PBMCs, collected 45 days after the yellow fever booster vaccination. These TCRs come from a man aged 18-30 years who received the YFV17D yellow fever vaccine.

V gene TRBV19 combines with J gene TRBJ1-2; TRBD1 agrees at 7 bases. This CDR3 is built from 12 residues. V shed 8 bases and J 4 bases; nucleotides not matched to a gene: 4. Germline V gene data show CDR1 as LNHDA and CDR2 as SQIVND (reference sequence). The CDR3 loop reads CASRTGFYGYTF. The CDR3 DNA is TGTGCCAGTCGGACAGGATTCTATGGCTACACCTTC.

This clonotype has a handful of counts. The V gene is TRBV6-4, the J gene TRBJ1-5; no clear D. CDR3 length: 11 residues. V was shortened by 4 bases and J by 4 bases, with 2 bases between the two germline ends. CDR1 and CDR2 from the germline V gene are MRHNA and SNTAGT. CDR3: CASSVNQPQHF. The CDR3 coding sequence is TGTGCCAGCAGTGTGAATCAGCCCCAGCATTTT.

This clonotype was seen repeatedly, ten times or more. The chain joins TRBV24-1 to TRBJ2-5; possible D gene TRBD1, 6 bases. Trimming pared 4 bases from V and 3 bases from J, leaving 14 bases between. CDR3 length equals 15 residues. In germline, CDR1 is KGHDR, CDR2 SFDVKD. CDR3 in amino acids: CATSDATGTKETQYF. The CDR3 DNA reads TGTGCCACCAGTGACGCTACCGGGACAAAAGAGACCCAGTACTTC.

For this clonotype: A read error may be the cause here, since a much bigger clone is one base away. The chain has TRBV20-1 and TRBJ1-2; possibly TRBD1 for D (5 bases). Per germline, CDR1 DFQATT and CDR2 SNEGSKA (reference sequence). This CDR3 is built from 13 residues. The CDR3, as DNA: TGCTGTGCTAGAGAAGACAGTCAGGGCGGCTACACCTTC. Translation gives CCAREDSQGGYTF.

The rearrangement links TRBV6-2 or TRBV6-3 to TRBJ2-3; 7 nucleotides agree with TRBD2. Looked up from germline, CDR1 is MNHEY and CDR2 is SVGEGT. J gave up 4 bases and V 6 bases, and 10 bases lay outside the gene matches. CDR3 length: 15 residues. The CDR3 sequence: CASRYRDYHSDTQYF. The CDR3 nucleotides read TGTGCCAGCAGATACCGGGACTATCATTCAGATACGCAGTATTTT.